A single sample gave rise to the 21 T cell receptor beta chains below, sequenced in a study of Ad26.COV2.S vaccination and SARS-CoV-2 variants. Described treatment: approximately 18 received Ad26.COV2.S at low or high dose, single or two shots; about 5 received placebo; per-sample allocation not given. Day 63 after the first injection of vaccine or placebo was the sampling time. The assay was immunoSEQ multiplex PCR, and TCRdb's table has in-frame clones only and misses some. The profile shows some 450,000 clones, about 90% of them singletons. This specimen was peripheral blood, taken in a trial of Ad26.COV2.S vaccine versus placebo. These receptors were obtained from a person aged 18 to 65 who received the Ad26.COV2.S COVID-19 vaccine or a placebo.

This clone occurred once. The V and J genes are TRBV14 and TRBJ2-2; 10 nucleotides agree with TRBD2. V dropped 5 bases and J dropped 2; count of bases not matched to a gene: 5. From germline, CDR1 is SGHDN and CDR2 FVKESK. This CDR3 region has 16 residues. The chain's CDR3 is CASSGGLALNTGELFF. Written as DNA, the CDR3 is TGTGCCAGCAGCGGGGGACTAGCGCTAAACACCGGGGAGCTGTTTTTT.

Turning to this clone: This sample also contains other DNA sequences that code for the same CDR3. The J gene is TRBJ1-1, the V gene TRBV28; D is ambiguous. This CDR3 region has 11 residues. Germline V gene data show CDR1 as MDHEN and CDR2 as SYDVKM. Trimming took 6 bases from V and 1 from J, leaving 3 bases between them. The CDR3 here is CASRGNTEAFF. The DNA for the CDR3 is TGTGCCAGCAGAGGGAACACTGAAGCTTTCTTT.

The chain joins TRBV11-3 to TRBJ2-5; 15 bases fit TRBD2. Unmatched junction bases numbered 7, after V lost 6 bases and J lost 5 bases. Germline assignment: CDR1 SGHNT and CDR2 YENEEA. The CDR3 contains 16 residues. CDR3 sequence: CASSQSGTSGRETQYF. The DNA for the CDR3 is TGTGCCAGCAGTCAGTCCGGGACTAGCGGGAGGGAGACCCAGTACTTC. Full variable domain (rest looked up from reference TRBV11-3 and TRBJ2-5): EAGVVQSPRYKIIEKKQPVAFWCNPISGHNTLYWYLQNLGQGPELLIRYENEEAVDDSQLPKDRFSAERLKGVDSTLKIQPAELGDSAVYLCASSQSGTSGRETQYFGPGTRLLVL.

Remarks on this clone: The sample carries other DNA sequences with the same CDR3. V usage is TRBV7-2 and J usage is TRBJ2-3; D gene unclear. CDR1 is SGHTA and CDR2 is FQGNSA in the germline V gene. This CDR3 contains 14 residues. V was trimmed by 1 base and J by 0 bases, leaving 5 bases between them. CDR3 DNA: TGTGCCAGCAGCTTAGGTAGTAGCACAGATACGCAGTATTTT. This codes for CASSLGSSTDTQYF.

The genes are TRBV13 and TRBJ2-1, with D tentatively TRBD2 (5 bases). V was shortened by 2 bases and J by 7 bases, with 6 bases between the two germline ends. CDR1 is PRHDT, CDR2 FYEKMQ, per germline (reference sequence). The CDR3 runs 12 residues. CDR3 DNA sequence: TGTGCCAGCAGCTTACGGGATAATGAGCAGTTCTTC. Protein: CASSLRDNEQFF.

This chain links TRBV10-3 with TRBJ2-1; the D gene is possibly TRBD2 (5 bases). The CDR3 totals 13 residues. The germline V gene has CDR1 ENHRY and CDR2 SYGVKD. V lost 5 bases and J 5 bases, leaving 10 bases between the germline ends. This CDR3 reads CAISYAGDNEQFF. CDR3 DNA sequence: TGTGCCATCAGTTATGCCGGGGACAATGAGCAGTTCTTC.

This chain connects TRBV25-1 to TRBJ2-3; no clear D. Trimming removed 4 bases at V and 2 bases at J, with 4 bases between. This CDR3 region has 12 residues. CDR1 and CDR2 from the germline V gene are MGHDK and SYGVNS. The CDR3 protein is CASSGYTDTQYF. CDR3 sequence (DNA): TGTGCCAGCAGTGGCTACACAGATACGCAGTATTTT.

The chain has TRBV28 and TRBJ2-1, with 10 nucleotides matching TRBD2. The CDR3 runs 16 residues. Germline lookup yields CDR1 MDHEN and CDR2 SYDVKM. The ends lost 5 bases at V and 4 bases at J; junction bases unmatched: 8. The CDR3 sequence: CASSPPTSGAYNEQFF. CDR3 sequence (DNA): TGTGCCAGCAGTCCCCCCACTAGCGGGGCTTACAATGAGCAGTTCTTC. Variable domain in full (rest from reference TRBV28 and TRBJ2-1): DVKVTQSSRYLVKRTGEKVFLECVQDMDHENMFWYRQDPGLGLRLIYFSYDVKMKEKGDIPEGYSVSREKKERFSLILESASTNQTSMYLCASSPPTSGAYNEQFFGPGTRLTVL.

The chain employs TRBV21-1 and TRBJ2-1; the D call TRBD1 from the table was never checked on the DNA. TRBV21-1 represents a pseudogene. CDR3 size: 14 residues. CDR3 sequence: CASTKRDRENEQFF. The CDR3 DNA is TGTGCCAGCACCAAGAGGGACAGGGAAAATGAGCAGTTCTTC.

The CDR3 DNA reads TGTGCCAGCAGCTTGGGGGGAGCAGGGATTATCTACGAGCAGTACTTC. Its translation is CASSLGGAGIIYEQYF. This chain uses TRBV5-4 with TRBJ2-7; D assignment may be TRBD1 or TRBD2 (5 bases each). CDR1 is SGHNT, CDR2 YYREEE, per germline (reference sequence). This CDR3 region has 16 residues. V was cut by 0 bases and J by 3 bases, with 16 bases left in between.

This sequence joins TRBV5-1 and TRBJ1-1; possible D gene TRBD1, 5 bases. Trimming shortened V by 2 bases and J by 1 base, and 9 bases separated the two germline ends. Germline loops: CDR1 SGHRS, CDR2 YFSETQ. This CDR3 contains 14 residues. CDR3 amino acids: CASSFTGGNTEAFF. Here the CDR3 DNA reads TGCGCCAGCAGCTTTACGGGGGGGAACACTGAAGCTTTCTTT.

This sequence joins TRBV5-5 and TRBJ2-3, with D hard to call. Trimming removed 1 base from V and 0 bases from J, with 9 bases in between. Germline-derived CDR1 and CDR2 are SGHKS and YYEKEE (reference sequence). The CDR3 length is 15 residues. This chain's CDR3 is CASSLFHRSTDTQYF. The CDR3 region has the DNA TGTGCCAGCAGCTTGTTCCACCGAAGCACAGATACGCAGTATTTT.

The CDR3 DNA reads as TGTGCCAGCAGCTTAATGGGCACCGGGGAGCTGTTTTTT. This sequence encodes CASSLMGTGELFF. The V call is TRBV7-3, the J call TRBJ2-2; D not certain. From germline, CDR1 is SGHTA and CDR2 FQGTGA. Trimming shortened V by 1 base and J by 4 bases, and 4 bases separated the two germline ends. This CDR3 has 13 amino acids.

The chain couples TRBV28 to TRBJ2-1; 9 bases map to TRBD2. Losses at the gene ends were 8 bases for V and 6 bases for J; bases not matched to a gene: 5. The length of the CDR3 is 13 residues. The germline V gene has CDR1 MDHEN and CDR2 SYDVKM. The CDR3 region is CASLAGRRNEQFF. The CDR3 region has the DNA TGTGCCAGCCTAGCGGGAAGGCGCAATGAGCAGTTCTTC.

This chain uses TRBV2 with TRBJ1-4; weak D call: TRBD1 (6 bases). V was pared by 5 bases and J by 8 bases, with 21 bases between. Germline CDR1 reads SNHLY; CDR2 reads FYNNEI. There are 16 residues in the CDR3. The CDR3 protein is CASSNRWDIRGEKLFF. The CDR3 nucleotides read TGTGCCAGCAGTAACCGATGGGACATTCGCGGGGAAAAACTGTTTTTT. Filled out from reference TRBV2 and TRBJ1-4, the complete variable domain reads EPEVTQTPSHQVTQMGQEVILRCVPISNHLYFYWYRQILGQKVEFLVSFYNNEISEKSEIFDDQFSVERPDGSNFTLKIRSTKLEDSAMYFCASSNRWDIRGEKLFFGSGTQLSVL.

This clone came up a few times. DNA for the CDR3: TGCGCCAGCAGCCCAGTACTAGCGGTAAGCTCCTACGAGCAGTACTTC. Protein sequence: CASSPVLAVSSYEQYF. The rearrangement links TRBV4-1 to TRBJ2-7; 8 nucleotides line up with TRBD2. This CDR3 has 16 residues. J lost 0 bases, V lost 4 bases, and 8 bases had no gene match. The germline V gene encodes CDR1 MGHRA and CDR2 YSYEKL.

The CDR3 region has the DNA TGCAGTGCTAGTTTCGGAGGAAAATACGAGCAGTACTTC. It yields the protein CSASFGGKYEQYF. This chain links TRBV20-1 with TRBJ2-7, with D perhaps matching TRBD2 (5 bases). Germline loops: CDR1 DFQATT, CDR2 SNEGSKA (reference sequence). The V gene lost 3 bases and the J gene lost 4 bases, with 13 bases spanning the gap. The CDR3 has 13 residues.

The chain joins TRBV28 to TRBJ1-2; the match to TRBD1 covers 10 bases. This CDR3 has 16 residues. Trimming removed 4 bases from V and 8 bases from J; junction bases left unmatched: 13. The germline V gene encodes CDR1 MDHEN and CDR2 SYDVKM. The CDR3 loop is CASSSPSGTGVGGYTF. Here the CDR3 DNA reads TGTGCCAGCAGTTCCCCCAGTGGGACAGGGGTGGGCGGCTACACCTTC.

The chain joins TRBV9 to TRBJ2-3; 7 bases line up with TRBD1. This CDR3 contains 18 residues. The J segment lost 6 bases and the V segment lost 1 base, leaving 17 bases of the junction unmatched. Germline V CDR1 and CDR2: SGDLS, YYNGEE. CDR3 protein: CASSVRGQSKMIADTQYF. The DNA for the CDR3 is TGTGCCAGCAGCGTAAGGGGACAGAGTAAAATGATCGCCGATACGCAGTATTTT.

The chain joins TRBV29-1 to TRBJ2-1; 7 bases are a match to TRBD2. With V trimmed by 4 bases and J by 3 bases, 9 bases remained unmatched. This CDR3 is 15 amino acids long. Germline assignment: CDR1 SQVTM and CDR2 ANQGSEA. The CDR3: CSVVGASGYYNEQFF. CDR3 nucleotides: TGCAGCGTTGTCGGGGCTAGCGGATACTACAATGAGCAGTTCTTC.

The chain employs TRBV24-1 and TRBJ2-3, with D unresolved. Deletions cut 0 bases from V and 2 bases from J, with 5 bases between. This CDR3 is 14 amino acids long. CDR1 is KGHDR, CDR2 SFDVKD, per germline. CDR3 DNA sequence: TGTGCCACCAGTGATTTGCAGTCCACAGATACGCAGTATTTT. Translating gives CATSDLQSTDTQYF.